These T cell receptor beta chains were read from a single sample in a study of blood T cells in healthy people across ages. Using its own MiXCR run on the 5' RACE reads, TCRdb lists one record per CDR3 protein. The sample comprises some 1,000,000 distinct CDR3 sequences, approximately 25% of which are singletons, and 0.75% rests with the top ten. The data were also submitted as part of a second study, on T cells of mothers and their children.

The specimen was blood. All receptors derive from a girl aged 2-10 years in good health. Each CDR3 is given with its conserved first and last residue. A D gene is named only where the DNA matches it firmly. Part of the rows lack a size; the others show once, few, many or a class for expanded clones.

D gene: -; J gene: TRBJ2-1; clone size: -; V gene: TRBV6-6; CDR3 DNA: TGTGCCAGCAGTTATCTCGCCAGCCTTATTAATGAGCAGTTCTTC; CDR3 protein: CASSYLASLINEQFF
D gene: -; J gene: TRBJ2-2; clone size: few; V gene: TRBV28; CDR3 DNA: TGTGCCAGCAATTTCCCGGTCGGGGAGCTGTTTTTT; CDR3 protein: CASNFPVGELFF
D gene: -; J gene: TRBJ2-1; clone size: -; V gene: TRBV6-2/TRBV6-3; CDR3 DNA: TGTGCCAGCAGTTACTCGATCAGCGTAAGCTACAATGAGCAGTTCTTC; CDR3 protein: CASSYSISVSYNEQFF
D gene: -; J gene: TRBJ2-7; clone size: few; V gene: TRBV5-1; CDR3 DNA: TGCGCCAGCAGCTTGGAAAGCGGCTCCTACGAGCAGTACTTC; CDR3 protein: CASSLESGSYEQYF
D gene: -; J gene: TRBJ2-1; clone size: few; V gene: TRBV6-2/TRBV6-3; CDR3 DNA: TGTGCCAGCAGTCCCGCCAGGGGCTACAATGAGCAGTTCTTC; CDR3 protein: CASSPARGYNEQFF
D gene: TRBD1; J gene: TRBJ2-3; clone size: few; V gene: TRBV29-1; CDR3 DNA: TGCAGCGTTCCGGGACAGCGCACAGATACGCAGTATTTT; CDR3 protein: CSVPGQRTDTQYF
D gene: TRBD1; J gene: TRBJ2-2; clone size: many; V gene: TRBV19; CDR3 DNA: TGTGCCAGTAGACAGGGGACCGGGGAGCTGTTTTTT; CDR3 protein: CASRQGTGELFF
D gene: TRBD2; J gene: TRBJ2-7; clone size: -; V gene: TRBV11-2; CDR3 DNA: TGTGCCAGCAGCCATCCTATAGCGGGAGTGGGGTCCTACGAGCAGTACTTC; CDR3 protein: CASSHPIAGVGSYEQYF
D gene: -; J gene: TRBJ2-5; clone size: -; V gene: TRBV28; CDR3 DNA: TGTGCCAGCGCAGCAGGCTTCCAAGAGACCCAGTACTTC; CDR3 protein: CASAAGFQETQYF
D gene: TRBD2; J gene: TRBJ2-7; clone size: -; V gene: TRBV6-1; CDR3 DNA: TGTGCCAGCAGTGAGCGGGGACTAGCGGACGGTTACGAGCAGTACTTC; CDR3 protein: CASSERGLADGYEQYF
D gene: -; J gene: TRBJ1-2; clone size: -; V gene: TRBV9; CDR3 DNA: TGTGCCAGCAGCGTAGTGAGGGGCTATGGCTACACCTTC; CDR3 protein: CASSVVRGYGYTF
D gene: TRBD2; J gene: TRBJ2-5; clone size: -; V gene: TRBV12-3/TRBV12-4; CDR3 DNA: TGTGCCAGCACCCCTTTCGGTCCAGCGGGGGAGACCCAGTACTTC; CDR3 protein: CASTPFGPAGETQYF
D gene: -; J gene: TRBJ2-3; clone size: -; V gene: TRBV20-1; CDR3 DNA: TGCAGTGCTGTCTCAAACAGGGGAGGGACAGATACGCAGTATTTT; CDR3 protein: CSAVSNRGGTDTQYF
D gene: TRBD1; J gene: TRBJ2-7; clone size: -; V gene: TRBV5-1; CDR3 DNA: TGCGCCAGCAGAGGGACGGGACAGGGAAACGAGCAGTACTTC; CDR3 protein: CASRGTGQGNEQYF
D gene: -; J gene: TRBJ2-7; clone size: -; V gene: TRBV28; CDR3 DNA: TGTGCCAGCACAGAGAACAGGGACTCCTCATACGAGCAGTACTTC; CDR3 protein: CASTENRDSSYEQYF
D gene: -; J gene: TRBJ1-1; clone size: -; V gene: TRBV7-9; CDR3 DNA: TGTGCCAGCAGTTCTCTCGTGGGAACGGAAGCTTTCTTT; CDR3 protein: CASSSLVGTEAFF
D gene: -; J gene: TRBJ1-1; clone size: -; V gene: TRBV5-1; CDR3 DNA: TGCGCCAGCAGCTTGGAAGCCCTGAACACTGAAGCTTTCTTT; CDR3 protein: CASSLEALNTEAFF
D gene: -; J gene: TRBJ2-1; clone size: -; V gene: TRBV20-1; CDR3 DNA: TGCAGTGCTAGGGACGATATAGGGAGCTCCTACAATGAGCAGTTCTTC; CDR3 protein: CSARDDIGSSYNEQFF
D gene: -; J gene: TRBJ2-1; clone size: -; V gene: TRBV7-9; CDR3 DNA: TGTGCCAGCAGCTTTGAAAACAATGAGCAGTTCTTC; CDR3 protein: CASSFENNEQFF
D gene: TRBD1; J gene: TRBJ1-2; clone size: -; V gene: TRBV20-1; CDR3 DNA: TGCAGTGCTAGGGAACAGGGGGTGGCCGGCTACACCTTC; CDR3 protein: CSAREQGVAGYTF
D gene: -; J gene: TRBJ2-4; clone size: -; V gene: TRBV18; CDR3 DNA: TGTGCCAGCTCCGTCAACCTTTTACTAGCCAAAAACATTCAGTACTTC; CDR3 protein: CASSVNLLLAKNIQYF
D gene: TRBD1; J gene: TRBJ1-2; clone size: -; V gene: TRBV29-1; CDR3 DNA: TGCAGCGTGCCGGACAGGGCAGGCGGCTACACCTTC; CDR3 protein: CSVPDRAGGYTF
D gene: -; J gene: TRBJ2-5; clone size: -; V gene: TRBV20-1; CDR3 DNA: TGCGGTGCCATTGGCGGGCAAGAGACCCAGTACTTC; CDR3 protein: CGAIGGQETQYF
D gene: -; J gene: TRBJ1-2; clone size: few; V gene: TRBV7-2; CDR3 DNA: TGTGCCAGCAGTCCCGAACCTGGCCTCGGCTACACCTTC; CDR3 protein: CASSPEPGLGYTF
D gene: -; J gene: TRBJ2-3; clone size: few; V gene: TRBV29-1; CDR3 DNA: TGCAGCGTTGAAGATAGGCTAGCGCTCAGCACAGATACGCAGTATTTT; CDR3 protein: CSVEDRLALSTDTQYF
D gene: -; J gene: TRBJ2-1; clone size: -; V gene: TRBV3-1; CDR3 DNA: TGTGCCAGCAGCCAAGGCCTTGGGGATGAGCAGTTCTTC; CDR3 protein: CASSQGLGDEQFF
D gene: TRBD2; J gene: TRBJ2-3; clone size: few; V gene: TRBV7-6; CDR3 DNA: TGTGCCAGCAGCTTAGTAGAGCGGGAGCTAGGAGATACGCAGTATTTT; CDR3 protein: CASSLVERELGDTQYF
D gene: -; J gene: TRBJ2-1; clone size: few; V gene: TRBV4-1; CDR3 DNA: TGCGCCAGCAGCCAAGGGAGCGGGCCCTACAATGAGCAGTTCTTC; CDR3 protein: CASSQGSGPYNEQFF
D gene: -; J gene: TRBJ2-5; clone size: -; V gene: TRBV6-6; CDR3 DNA: TGTGCCAGCAGAGGGGGTTATGGTGCGGAGACCCAGTACTTC; CDR3 protein: CASRGGYGAETQYF
D gene: -; J gene: TRBJ1-2; clone size: -; V gene: TRBV7-9; CDR3 DNA: TGTGCCAGCAGCTTTAGTGATTTTGACTATGGCTACACCTTC; CDR3 protein: CASSFSDFDYGYTF
D gene: -; J gene: TRBJ1-2; clone size: few; V gene: TRBV29-1; CDR3 DNA: TGCAGCGCCGAGGACAGATATGGCTACACCTTC; CDR3 protein: CSAEDRYGYTF
D gene: -; J gene: TRBJ2-7; clone size: -; V gene: TRBV20-1; CDR3 DNA: TGCAGTGCTACCCCCGCGTCGGCCAGCTCCTACGAGCAGTACTTC; CDR3 protein: CSATPASASSYEQYF
D gene: -; J gene: TRBJ2-5; clone size: few; V gene: TRBV6-1; CDR3 DNA: TGTGCCAGCAGTGAGATCCGGGTCGAGACCCAGTACTTC; CDR3 protein: CASSEIRVETQYF
D gene: -; J gene: TRBJ1-5; clone size: -; V gene: TRBV12-3/TRBV12-4; CDR3 DNA: TGTGCCAGCAGTTCTACCCCGGGAGGCTTGCCCCAGCATTTT; CDR3 protein: CASSSTPGGLPQHF
D gene: -; J gene: TRBJ2-2; clone size: -; V gene: TRBV20-1; CDR3 DNA: TGCAGTGCTAGAGATTCCACCGGGGAGCTGTTTTTT; CDR3 protein: CSARDSTGELFF
D gene: TRBD2; J gene: TRBJ2-1; clone size: -; V gene: TRBV6-4; CDR3 DNA: TGTGCCAGCAGTGACTCGCGGACTAGCGGAGCCTACAATGAGCAGTTCTTC; CDR3 protein: CASSDSRTSGAYNEQFF
D gene: -; J gene: TRBJ2-5; clone size: -; V gene: TRBV2; CDR3 DNA: TGTGCCAGCACAGAGGGGTACCAAGAGACCCAGTACTTC; CDR3 protein: CASTEGYQETQYF
D gene: TRBD1; J gene: TRBJ1-6; clone size: -; V gene: TRBV19; CDR3 DNA: TGTGCCAGTAGTATCGGGACAGGCTATTCACCCCTCCACTTT; CDR3 protein: CASSIGTGYSPLHF
D gene: -; J gene: TRBJ2-2; clone size: few; V gene: TRBV7-8; CDR3 DNA: TGTGCCAGCAGCTTATGGTCTTTAACCGGGGAGCTGTTTTTT; CDR3 protein: CASSLWSLTGELFF
D gene: -; J gene: TRBJ2-1; clone size: few; V gene: TRBV24-1; CDR3 DNA: TGTGCCACCAGTGATGGGACGTTACTCAATGAGCAGTTCTTC; CDR3 protein: CATSDGTLLNEQFF
D gene: -; J gene: TRBJ2-1; clone size: -; V gene: TRBV5-4; CDR3 DNA: TGTGCCAGCAGCTTGATCCTAGCGAATGAGCAGTTCTTC; CDR3 protein: CASSLILANEQFF
D gene: -; J gene: TRBJ2-7; clone size: -; V gene: TRBV6-2/TRBV6-3; CDR3 DNA: TGTGCCAGCAGTTACCCATTAATAAGACAGGCTCAAAGCAACGAGCAGTACTTC; CDR3 protein: CASSYPLIRQAQSNEQYF
D gene: TRBD2; J gene: TRBJ2-7; clone size: -; V gene: TRBV29-1; CDR3 DNA: TGCAGCGTTTCTTTTCTAGCGGGTGTGGGCTACGAGCAGTACTTC; CDR3 protein: CSVSFLAGVGYEQYF
D gene: -; J gene: TRBJ1-4; clone size: -; V gene: TRBV12-3/TRBV12-4; CDR3 DNA: TGTGCCAGCAGTTTCGGGAGGGAAGTAATAGAAAAACTGTTTTTT; CDR3 protein: CASSFGREVIEKLFF
D gene: -; J gene: TRBJ2-1; clone size: few; V gene: TRBV12-3/TRBV12-4; CDR3 DNA: TGTGCCAGCAGTCCGGACCGCGAGGCGTTCTTC; CDR3 protein: CASSPDREAFF
D gene: TRBD2; J gene: TRBJ2-7; clone size: -; V gene: TRBV20-1; CDR3 DNA: TGCAGTGCTAGAGATCTAAGGACTAGCGGTTCCTACGAGCAGTACTTC; CDR3 protein: CSARDLRTSGSYEQYF
D gene: -; J gene: TRBJ1-2; clone size: few; V gene: TRBV29-1; CDR3 DNA: TGCAGCGGTGGGGTAGACTATGGCTACACCTTC; CDR3 protein: CSGGVDYGYTF
D gene: TRBD2; J gene: TRBJ2-2; clone size: -; V gene: TRBV5-1; CDR3 DNA: TGCGCCAGCGAGACTAGCGGGGGGCTTTCCACCGGGGAGCTGTTTTTT; CDR3 protein: CASETSGGLSTGELFF
D gene: -; J gene: TRBJ1-1; clone size: few; V gene: TRBV29-1; CDR3 DNA: TGCAGCGTCAGGGATTTGGGCACTGAGGCTTTCTTT; CDR3 protein: CSVRDLGTEAFF
D gene: -; J gene: TRBJ1-1; clone size: -; V gene: TRBV6-2/TRBV6-3; CDR3 DNA: TGTGCCAGCAGTTACCCGGGGCTTGAAGCTTTCTTT; CDR3 protein: CASSYPGLEAFF
D gene: -; J gene: TRBJ2-5; clone size: few; V gene: TRBV7-7; CDR3 DNA: TGTGCTAGCAGCCGTACATCCCAGGGGACCCAGTACTTC; CDR3 protein: CASSRTSQGTQYF
D gene: TRBD1; J gene: TRBJ1-1; clone size: few; V gene: TRBV12-3/TRBV12-4; CDR3 DNA: TGTGCCAGCAGTTTAGCACAGGGGCTGAACACTGAAGCTTTCTTT; CDR3 protein: CASSLAQGLNTEAFF
D gene: -; J gene: TRBJ1-3; clone size: many; V gene: TRBV27; CDR3 DNA: TGTGCCAGCAGTTTGAGCAGGGCTGGAAACACCATATATTTT; CDR3 protein: CASSLSRAGNTIYF
D gene: -; J gene: TRBJ1-4; clone size: once; V gene: TRBV27; CDR3 DNA: TGTGCCAGCAGTCTCAACAGGGATGCGGCTAATGAAAAACTGTTTTTT; CDR3 protein: CASSLNRDAANEKLFF
D gene: TRBD1; J gene: TRBJ1-4; clone size: -; V gene: TRBV27; CDR3 DNA: TGTGCCAGCAGTACCGCCGACAGGGTGAAAGAAAAACTGTTTTTT; CDR3 protein: CASSTADRVKEKLFF